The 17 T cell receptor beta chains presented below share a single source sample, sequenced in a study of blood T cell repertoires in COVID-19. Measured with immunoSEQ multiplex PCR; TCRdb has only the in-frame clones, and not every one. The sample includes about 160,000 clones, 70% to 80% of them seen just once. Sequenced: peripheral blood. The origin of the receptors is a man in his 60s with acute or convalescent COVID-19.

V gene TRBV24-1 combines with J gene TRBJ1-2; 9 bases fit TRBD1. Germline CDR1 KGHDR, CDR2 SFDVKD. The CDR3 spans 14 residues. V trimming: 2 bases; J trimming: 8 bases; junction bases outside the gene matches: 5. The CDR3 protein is CATSDSRDREGYTF. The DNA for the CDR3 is TGTGCCACCAGTGATTCCCGGGACAGGGAAGGCTACACCTTC.

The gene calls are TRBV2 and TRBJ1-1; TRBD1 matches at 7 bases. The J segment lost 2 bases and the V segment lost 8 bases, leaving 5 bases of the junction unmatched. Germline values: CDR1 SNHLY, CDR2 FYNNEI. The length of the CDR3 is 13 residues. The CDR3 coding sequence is TGTGCCAGCGGGACAGACCTCAACACTGAAGCTTTCTTT. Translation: CASGTDLNTEAFF.

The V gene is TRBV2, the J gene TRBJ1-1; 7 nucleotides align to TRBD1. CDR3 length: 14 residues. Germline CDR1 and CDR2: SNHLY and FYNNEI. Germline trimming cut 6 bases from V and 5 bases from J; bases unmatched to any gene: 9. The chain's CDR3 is CASRDRTQGTEAFF. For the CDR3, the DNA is TGTGCCAGCAGGGACAGGACACAGGGGACTGAAGCTTTCTTT.

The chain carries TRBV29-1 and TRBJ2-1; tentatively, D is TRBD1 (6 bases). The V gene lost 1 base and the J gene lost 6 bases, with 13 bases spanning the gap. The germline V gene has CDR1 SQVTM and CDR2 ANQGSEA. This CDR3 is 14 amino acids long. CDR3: CSVEGGQDSNEQFF. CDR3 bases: TGCAGCGTTGAAGGGGGGCAGGATTCCAATGAGCAGTTCTTC.

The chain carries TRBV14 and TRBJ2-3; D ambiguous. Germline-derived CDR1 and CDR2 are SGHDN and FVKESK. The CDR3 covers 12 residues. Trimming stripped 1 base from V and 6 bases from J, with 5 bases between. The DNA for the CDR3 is TGTGCCAGCAGCCAAGGGCTGGATACGCAGTATTTT. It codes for CASSQGLDTQYF. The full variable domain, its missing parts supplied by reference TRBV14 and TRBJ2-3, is EAGVTQFPSHSVIEKGQTVTLRCDPISGHDNLYWYRRVMGKEIKFLLHFVKESKQDESGMPNNRFLAERTGGTYSTLKVQPAELEDSGVYFCASSQGLDTQYFGPGTRLTVL.

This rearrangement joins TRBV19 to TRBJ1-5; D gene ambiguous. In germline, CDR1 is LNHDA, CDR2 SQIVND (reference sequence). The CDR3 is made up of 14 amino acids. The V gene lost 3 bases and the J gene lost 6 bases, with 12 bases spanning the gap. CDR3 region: CASSISLPGQPQHF. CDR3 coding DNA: TGTGCCAGTAGTATTAGCTTGCCGGGTCAGCCCCAGCATTTT.

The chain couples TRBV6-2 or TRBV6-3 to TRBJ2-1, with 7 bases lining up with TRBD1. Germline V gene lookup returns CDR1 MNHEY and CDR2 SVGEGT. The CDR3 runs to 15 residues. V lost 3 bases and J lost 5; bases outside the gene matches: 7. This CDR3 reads CASSYRDRVNNEQFF. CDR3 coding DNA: TGTGCCAGCAGTTATAGAGACAGGGTGAACAATGAGCAGTTCTTC.

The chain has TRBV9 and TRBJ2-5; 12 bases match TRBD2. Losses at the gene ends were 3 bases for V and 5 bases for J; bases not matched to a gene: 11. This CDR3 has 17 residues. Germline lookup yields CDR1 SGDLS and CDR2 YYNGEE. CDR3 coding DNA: TGTGCCAGCAGCGGAGGCGACACTAGCGGGGGGATGGAGACCCAGTACTTC. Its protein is CASSGGDTSGGMETQYF.

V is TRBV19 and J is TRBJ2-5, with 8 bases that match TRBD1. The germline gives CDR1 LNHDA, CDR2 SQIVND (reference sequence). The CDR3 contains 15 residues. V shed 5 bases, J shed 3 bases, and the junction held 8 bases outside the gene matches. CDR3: CASSLYRGSEETQYF. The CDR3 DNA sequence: TGTGCCAGTAGTCTATACAGGGGGAGCGAAGAGACCCAGTACTTC.

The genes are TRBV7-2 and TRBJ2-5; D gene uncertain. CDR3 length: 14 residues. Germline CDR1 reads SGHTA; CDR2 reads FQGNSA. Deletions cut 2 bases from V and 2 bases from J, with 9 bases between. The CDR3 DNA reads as TGTGCCAGCAGCTTAACGGTGAGACAAGAGACCCAGTACTTC. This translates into CASSLTVRQETQYF.

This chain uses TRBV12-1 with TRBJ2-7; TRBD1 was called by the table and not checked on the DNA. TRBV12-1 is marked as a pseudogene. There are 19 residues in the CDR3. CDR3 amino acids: CASRTDGGQGTDNKYEQYF. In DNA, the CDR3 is TGTGCCAGCAGAACAGATGGGGGACAGGGCACCGATAACAAATACGAGCAGTACTTC.

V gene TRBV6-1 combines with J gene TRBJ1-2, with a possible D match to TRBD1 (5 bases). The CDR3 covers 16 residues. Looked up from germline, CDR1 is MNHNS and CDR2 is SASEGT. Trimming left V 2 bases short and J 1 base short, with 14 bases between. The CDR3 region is CASSETRQLLNYGYTF. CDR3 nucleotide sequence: TGTGCCAGCAGTGAAACGAGACAGCTTCTTAACTATGGCTACACCTTC.

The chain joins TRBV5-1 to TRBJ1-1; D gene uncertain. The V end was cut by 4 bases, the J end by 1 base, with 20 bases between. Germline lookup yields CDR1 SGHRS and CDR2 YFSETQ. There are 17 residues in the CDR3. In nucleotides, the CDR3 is TGCGCCAGCAGCCTATATGAGGCGGGTTCGAGGAACACTGAAGCTTTCTTT. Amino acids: CASSLYEAGSRNTEAFF. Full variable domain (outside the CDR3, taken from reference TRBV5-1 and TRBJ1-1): KAGVTQTPRYLIKTRGQQVTLSCSPISGHRSVSWYQQTPGQGLQFLFEYFSETQRNKGNFPGRFSGRQFSNSRSEMNVSTLELGDSALYLCASSLYEAGSRNTEAFFGQGTRLTVV.

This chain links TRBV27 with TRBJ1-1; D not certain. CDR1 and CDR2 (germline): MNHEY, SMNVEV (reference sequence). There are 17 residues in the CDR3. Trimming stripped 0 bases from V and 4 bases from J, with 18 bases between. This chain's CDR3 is CASSLSGAATWSTEAFF. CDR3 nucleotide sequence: TGTGCCAGCAGTTTATCGGGAGCCGCTACTTGGAGCACTGAAGCTTTCTTT.

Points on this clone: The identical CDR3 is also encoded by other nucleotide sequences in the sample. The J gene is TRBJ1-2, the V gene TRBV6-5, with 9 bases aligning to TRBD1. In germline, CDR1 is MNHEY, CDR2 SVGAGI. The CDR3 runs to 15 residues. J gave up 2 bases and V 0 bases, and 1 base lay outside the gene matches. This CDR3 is CASSYSTGGNYGYTF. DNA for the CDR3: TGTGCCAGCAGTTACTCCACAGGGGGCAACTATGGCTACACCTTC.

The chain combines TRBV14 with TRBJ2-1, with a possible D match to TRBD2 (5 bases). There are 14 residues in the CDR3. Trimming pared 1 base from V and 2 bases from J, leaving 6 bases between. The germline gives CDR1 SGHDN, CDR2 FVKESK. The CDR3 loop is CASSQAGAYNEQFF. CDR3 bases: TGTGCCAGCAGCCAAGCCGGGGCCTACAATGAGCAGTTCTTC.

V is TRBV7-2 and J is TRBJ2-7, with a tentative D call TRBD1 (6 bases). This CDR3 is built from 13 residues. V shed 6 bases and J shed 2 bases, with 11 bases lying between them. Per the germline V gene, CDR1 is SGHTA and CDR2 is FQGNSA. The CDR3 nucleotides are TGTGCCAGCAGTAAACCAGGGGCCTACGAGCAGTACTTC. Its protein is CASSKPGAYEQYF.